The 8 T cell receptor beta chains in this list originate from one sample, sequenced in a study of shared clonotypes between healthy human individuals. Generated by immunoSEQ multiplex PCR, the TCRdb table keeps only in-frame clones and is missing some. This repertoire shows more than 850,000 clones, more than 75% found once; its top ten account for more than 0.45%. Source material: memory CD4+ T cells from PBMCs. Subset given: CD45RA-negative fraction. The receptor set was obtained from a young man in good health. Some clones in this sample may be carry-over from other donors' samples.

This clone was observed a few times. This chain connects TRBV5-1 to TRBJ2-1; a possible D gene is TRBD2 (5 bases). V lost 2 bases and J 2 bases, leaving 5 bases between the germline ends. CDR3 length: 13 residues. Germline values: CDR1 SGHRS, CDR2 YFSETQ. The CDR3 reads CASSFGAYNEQFF. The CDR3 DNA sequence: TGCGCCAGCAGCTTCGGGGCCTACAATGAGCAGTTCTTC.

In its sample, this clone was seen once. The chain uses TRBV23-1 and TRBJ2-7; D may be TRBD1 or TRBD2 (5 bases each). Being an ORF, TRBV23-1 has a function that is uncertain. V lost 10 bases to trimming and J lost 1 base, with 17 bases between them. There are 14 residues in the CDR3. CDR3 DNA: TGCGCCACCAAAAATCCCGGGGCTTCCTACGAGCAGTACTTC. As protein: CATKNPGASYEQYF.

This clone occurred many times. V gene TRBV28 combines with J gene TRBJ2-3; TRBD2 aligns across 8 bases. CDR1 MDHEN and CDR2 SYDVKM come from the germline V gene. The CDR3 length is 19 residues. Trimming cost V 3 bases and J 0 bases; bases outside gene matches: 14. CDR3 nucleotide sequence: TGTGCCAGCAGTTTCCCGCCGGGCGGGAGGTTTACTAGCACAGATACGCAGTATTTT. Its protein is CASSFPPGGRFTSTDTQYF.

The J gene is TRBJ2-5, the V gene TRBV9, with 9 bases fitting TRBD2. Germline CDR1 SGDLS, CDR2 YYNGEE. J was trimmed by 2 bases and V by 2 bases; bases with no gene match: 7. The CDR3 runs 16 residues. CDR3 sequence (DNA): TGTGCCAGCAGCGTCGGCGGGAGGGTCCCACAAGAGACCCAGTACTTC. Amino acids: CASSVGGRVPQETQYF.

The CDR3 sequence: CASRLSAGGFETQYF. CDR3 DNA: TGTGCCAGCAGGCTATCAGCAGGGGGCTTTGAGACCCAGTACTTC. The rearrangement uses TRBV6-5 and TRBJ2-5; TRBD1 aligns across 8 bases. V lost 6 bases and J lost 5; bases outside the gene matches: 11. The CDR3 consists of 15 residues. Germline CDR1 is MNHEY and CDR2 is SVGAGI.

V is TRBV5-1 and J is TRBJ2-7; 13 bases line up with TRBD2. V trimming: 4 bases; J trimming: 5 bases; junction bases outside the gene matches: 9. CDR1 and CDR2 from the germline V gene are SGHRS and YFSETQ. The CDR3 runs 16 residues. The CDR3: CASSGGTSGIPNEQYF. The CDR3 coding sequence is TGCGCCAGCAGCGGCGGGACTAGCGGGATCCCTAACGAGCAGTACTTC.

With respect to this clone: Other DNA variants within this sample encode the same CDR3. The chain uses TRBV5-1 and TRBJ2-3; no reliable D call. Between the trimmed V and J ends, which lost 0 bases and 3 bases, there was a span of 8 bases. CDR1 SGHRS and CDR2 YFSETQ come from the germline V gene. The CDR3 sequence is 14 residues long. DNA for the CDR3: TGCGCCAGCAGCTTGGGTCAGGAGACAGATACGCAGTATTTT. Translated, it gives CASSLGQETDTQYF.

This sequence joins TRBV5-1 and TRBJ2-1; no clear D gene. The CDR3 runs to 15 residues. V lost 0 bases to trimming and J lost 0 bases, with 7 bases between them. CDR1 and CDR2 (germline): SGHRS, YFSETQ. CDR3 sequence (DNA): TGCGCCAGCAGCTTGGCGTCGAGCTCCTACAATGAGCAGTTCTTC. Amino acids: CASSLASSSYNEQFF.